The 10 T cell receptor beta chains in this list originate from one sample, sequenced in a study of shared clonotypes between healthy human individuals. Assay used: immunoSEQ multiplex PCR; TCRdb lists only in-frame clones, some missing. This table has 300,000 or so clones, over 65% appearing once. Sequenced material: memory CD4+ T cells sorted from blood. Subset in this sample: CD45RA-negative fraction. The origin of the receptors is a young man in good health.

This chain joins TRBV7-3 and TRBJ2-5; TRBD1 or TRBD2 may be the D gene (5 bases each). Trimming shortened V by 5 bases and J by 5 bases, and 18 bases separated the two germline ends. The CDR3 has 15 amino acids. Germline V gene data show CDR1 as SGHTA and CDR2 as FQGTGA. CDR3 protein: CASSPQRGVGETQYF. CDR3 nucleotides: TGTGCCAGCAGCCCCCAACGAGGGGTGGGGGAGACCCAGTACTTC.

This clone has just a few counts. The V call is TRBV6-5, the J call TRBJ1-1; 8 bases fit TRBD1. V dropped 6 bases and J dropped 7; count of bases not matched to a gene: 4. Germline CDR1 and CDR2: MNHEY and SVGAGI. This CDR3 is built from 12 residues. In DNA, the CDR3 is TGTGCCAGCAGGCGGGACAGGCATGAAGCTTTCTTT. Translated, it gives CASRRDRHEAFF.

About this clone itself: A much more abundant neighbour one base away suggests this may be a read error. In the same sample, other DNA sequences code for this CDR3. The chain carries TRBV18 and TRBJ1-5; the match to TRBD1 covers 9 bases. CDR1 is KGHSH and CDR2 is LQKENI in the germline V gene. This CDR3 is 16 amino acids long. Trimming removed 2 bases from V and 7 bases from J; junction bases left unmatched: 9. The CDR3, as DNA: TGTGCCAGCTCACCAGGAACAGGGGGCTCGGGACAGCCCCAGCATTTT. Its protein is CASSPGTGGSGQPQHF.

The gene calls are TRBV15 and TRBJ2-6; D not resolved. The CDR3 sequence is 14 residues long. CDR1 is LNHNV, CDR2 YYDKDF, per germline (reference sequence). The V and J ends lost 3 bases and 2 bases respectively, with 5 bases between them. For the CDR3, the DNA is TGTGCCACCAGCAGTAGGACTGGGGCCAACGTCCTGACTTTC. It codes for CATSSRTGANVLTF.

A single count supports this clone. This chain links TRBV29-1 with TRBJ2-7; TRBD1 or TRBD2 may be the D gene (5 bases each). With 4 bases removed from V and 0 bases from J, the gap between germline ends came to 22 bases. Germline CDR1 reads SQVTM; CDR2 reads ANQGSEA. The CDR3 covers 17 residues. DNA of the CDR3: TGCAGCGTTGTTGTGGGGCAGGGAGAGCGAGGCTCCTACGAGCAGTACTTC. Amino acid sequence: CSVVVGQGERGSYEQYF.

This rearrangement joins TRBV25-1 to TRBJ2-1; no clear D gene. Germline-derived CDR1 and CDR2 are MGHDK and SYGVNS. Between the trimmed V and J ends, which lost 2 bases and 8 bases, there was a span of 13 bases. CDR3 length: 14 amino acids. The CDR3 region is CASSEEVAFDEQFF. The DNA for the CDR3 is TGTGCCAGCAGTGAAGAAGTGGCTTTCGATGAGCAGTTCTTC.

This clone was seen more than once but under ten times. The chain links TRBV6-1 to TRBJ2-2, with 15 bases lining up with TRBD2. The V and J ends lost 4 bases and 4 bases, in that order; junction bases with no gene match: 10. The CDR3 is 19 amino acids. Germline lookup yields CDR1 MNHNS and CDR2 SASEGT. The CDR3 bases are TGTGCCAGCAGTGCATACGGACTAGCGGGAGGGTTGGGCACCGGGGAGCTGTTTTTT. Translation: CASSAYGLAGGLGTGELFF.

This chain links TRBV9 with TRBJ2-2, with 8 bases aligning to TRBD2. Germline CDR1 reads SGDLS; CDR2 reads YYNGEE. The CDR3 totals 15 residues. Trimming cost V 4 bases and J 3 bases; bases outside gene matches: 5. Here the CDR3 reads CASSPAGVDTGELFF. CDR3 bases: TGTGCCAGCAGCCCAGCGGGAGTCGACACCGGGGAGCTGTTTTTT.

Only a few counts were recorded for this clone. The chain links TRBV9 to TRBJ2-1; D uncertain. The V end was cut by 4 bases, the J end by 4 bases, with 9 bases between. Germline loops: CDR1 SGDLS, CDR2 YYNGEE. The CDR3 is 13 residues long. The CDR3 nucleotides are TGTGCCAGCAGCACCCAATTGTACAATGAGCAGTTCTTC. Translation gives CASSTQLYNEQFF.

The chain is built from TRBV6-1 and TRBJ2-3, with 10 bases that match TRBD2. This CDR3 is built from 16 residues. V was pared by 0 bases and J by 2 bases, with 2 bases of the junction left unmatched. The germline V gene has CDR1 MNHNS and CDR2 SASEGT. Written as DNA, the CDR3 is TGTGCCAGCAGTGAAGCGGGGACTAGCGCCACAGATACGCAGTATTTT. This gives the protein CASSEAGTSATDTQYF.